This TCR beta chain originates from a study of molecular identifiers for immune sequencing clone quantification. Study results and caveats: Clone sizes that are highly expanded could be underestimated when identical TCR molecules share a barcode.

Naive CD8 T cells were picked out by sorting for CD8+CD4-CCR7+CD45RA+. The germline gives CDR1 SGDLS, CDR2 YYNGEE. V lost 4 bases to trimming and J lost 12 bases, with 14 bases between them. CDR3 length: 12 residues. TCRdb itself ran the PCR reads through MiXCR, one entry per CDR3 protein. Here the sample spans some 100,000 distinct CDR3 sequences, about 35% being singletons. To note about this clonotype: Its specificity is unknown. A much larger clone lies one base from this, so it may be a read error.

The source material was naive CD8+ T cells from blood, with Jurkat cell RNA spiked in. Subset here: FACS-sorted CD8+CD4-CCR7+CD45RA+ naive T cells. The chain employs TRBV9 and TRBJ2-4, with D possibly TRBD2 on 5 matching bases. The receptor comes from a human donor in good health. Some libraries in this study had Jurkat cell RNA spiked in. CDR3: CASSIDGRGQYF. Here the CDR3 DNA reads TGTGCCAGCAGCATAGACGGCCGGGGTCAGTACTTC.